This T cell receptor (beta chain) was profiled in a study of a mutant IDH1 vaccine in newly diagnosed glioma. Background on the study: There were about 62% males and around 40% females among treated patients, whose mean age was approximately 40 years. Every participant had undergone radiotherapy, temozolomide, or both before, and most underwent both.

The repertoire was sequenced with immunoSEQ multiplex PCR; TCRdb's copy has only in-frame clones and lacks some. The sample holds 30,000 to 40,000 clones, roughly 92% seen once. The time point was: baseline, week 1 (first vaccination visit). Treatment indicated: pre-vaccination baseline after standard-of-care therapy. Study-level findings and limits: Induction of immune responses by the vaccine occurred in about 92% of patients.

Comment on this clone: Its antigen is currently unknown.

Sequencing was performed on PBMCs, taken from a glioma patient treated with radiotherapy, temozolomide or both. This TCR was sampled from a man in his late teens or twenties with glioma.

The CDR3 DNA reads as TGTGCCACCAGCAGAGAAGGAGGAGGGGACTACGAGCAGTACTTC. This encodes CATSREGGGDYEQYF. The chain employs TRBV15 and TRBJ2-7, with D possibly matching TRBD2 (6 bases). Trimming pared 0 bases from V and 3 bases from J, leaving 12 bases between. Germline CDR1 LNHNV, CDR2 YYDKDF (reference sequence). The CDR3 covers 15 residues. The full variable domain, completed using reference TRBV15 and TRBJ2-7, is DAMVIQNPRYQVTQFGKPVTLSCSQTLNHNVMYWYQQKSSQAPKLLFHYYDKDFNNEADTPDNFQSRRPNTSFCFLDIRSPGLGDTAMYLCATSREGGGDYEQYFGPGTRLTVT.